These 26 T cell receptor beta chains originate from one sample sequenced in a study of blood T cell repertoires in COVID-19. Assay used: immunoSEQ multiplex PCR; TCRdb lists only in-frame clones, some missing. Counted here are 70,000 to 90,000 clones, roughly 86% occurring once; the ten biggest clones make up 1.2%. The sequencing sample was made of peripheral blood. Receptor source: a woman older than 75 with acute or convalescent COVID-19.

This sequence joins TRBV25-1 and TRBJ1-1; tentative D call: TRBD1 (5 bases). The CDR3 has 16 residues. Trimming shortened V by 0 bases and J by 0 bases, and 11 bases separated the two germline ends. The germline gives CDR1 MGHDK, CDR2 SYGVNS. Here the CDR3 reads CASSEYDSLMNTEAFF. Here the CDR3 DNA reads TGTGCCAGCAGTGAATATGACAGCCTAATGAACACTGAAGCTTTCTTT.

This clone was detected only a few times. The chain couples TRBV7-8 to TRBJ2-1; possible D gene TRBD2, 6 bases. V gave up 4 bases and J gave up 3 bases, with 22 bases separating them. Germline V gene sequence: CDR1 SGHVS, CDR2 FQNEAQ. CDR3 length: 18 residues. The CDR3 DNA reads TGTGCCAGCAGCTGGAGATCTAGCGTTCCAAGGCTCTACAATGAGCAGTTCTTC. Translation: CASSWRSSVPRLYNEQFF. The full variable domain, completed using reference TRBV7-8 and TRBJ2-1, is GAGVSQSPRYKVAKRGQDVALRCDPISGHVSLFWYQQALGQGPEFLTYFQNEAQLDKSGLPSDRFFAERPEGSVSTLKIQRTQQEDSAVYLCASSWRSSVPRLYNEQFFGPGTRLTVL.

This clone was seen only once. The chain couples TRBV28 to TRBJ2-3, with 12 nucleotides matching TRBD2. This CDR3 is built from 17 residues. Per germline, CDR1 MDHEN and CDR2 SYDVKM. The trim removed 6 bases at V and 5 bases at J, leaving 12 bases unmatched. CDR3 region: CASRNGWLAGGGDTQYF. In nucleotides, the CDR3 is TGTGCCAGCAGAAATGGGTGGCTAGCGGGAGGGGGAGATACGCAGTATTTT.

V and J are TRBV28 and TRBJ1-2, with D maybe TRBD1 (6 bases). The V end was cut by 8 bases, the J end by 6 bases, with 19 bases between. CDR1 is MDHEN, CDR2 SYDVKM, per germline. The CDR3 totals 14 residues. CDR3: CASWPGDRRHGYTF. For the CDR3, the DNA is TGTGCCAGCTGGCCAGGGGACCGCCGGCATGGCTACACCTTC.

J is TRBJ2-7 and V is TRBV3-1 (or the pseudogene TRBV3-2); D not certain. This CDR3 region has 13 residues. Germline CDR1 is LGHDT and CDR2 is YNNKEL (reference sequence). Trimming left V 1 base short and J 1 base short, with 5 bases between. This chain's CDR3 is CASSQAISYEQYF. The CDR3 bases are TGTGCCAGCAGCCAAGCTATATCCTACGAGCAGTACTTC.

This chain links TRBV5-5 with TRBJ2-1; TRBD1 matches 8 bases. This CDR3 comprises 17 residues. The J segment lost 4 bases and the V segment lost 4 bases, leaving 13 bases of the junction unmatched. Germline V gives CDR1 SGHKS, CDR2 YYEKEE (reference sequence). CDR3 protein: CASSLIGLQGDYNEQFF. Written as DNA, the CDR3 is TGTGCCAGCAGCCTGATAGGATTACAGGGGGATTACAATGAGCAGTTCTTC.

V is TRBV15 and J is TRBJ2-3; D remains unclear. The CDR3 extends over 16 amino acids. With 4 bases removed from V and 2 bases from J, the gap between germline ends came to 16 bases. The germline V gene has CDR1 LNHNV and CDR2 YYDKDF (reference sequence). CDR3 DNA: TGTGCCACCAGCATGACTGGTCAGACTTTCACAGATACGCAGTATTTT. It is translated as CATSMTGQTFTDTQYF.

The rearrangement uses TRBV3-1 (or the pseudogene TRBV3-2) and TRBJ2-3; 8 bases are shared with TRBD2. The CDR3 sequence is 15 residues long. Germline values: CDR1 LGHDT, CDR2 YNNKEL (reference sequence). V was pared by 4 bases and J by 14 bases, with 17 bases of the junction left unmatched. CDR3 sequence: CASSPNLLQAGERYF. Written as DNA, the CDR3 is TGTGCCAGCAGCCCGAACCTACTCCAAGCGGGAGAAAGGTATTTT.

This rearrangement joins TRBV6-5 to TRBJ2-2, with 8 bases identical to TRBD1. J lost 3 bases, V lost 6 bases, and 6 bases had no gene match. The CDR3 runs 15 residues. CDR1 MNHEY and CDR2 SVGAGI come from the germline V gene. Here the CDR3 DNA reads TGTGCCAGCAGGACGGACAGGGAGTACACCGGGGAGCTGTTTTTT. Its translation: CASRTDREYTGELFF.

The J gene is TRBJ1-2, the V gene TRBV23-1; D uncertain. TRBV23-1 is treated as an ORF (open reading frame) with a function not yet certain. Trimming removed 4 bases from V and 4 bases from J, with 31 bases in between. The CDR3 has 20 amino acids. The CDR3 DNA follows: TGCGCCAGCAGTCCAACCGACCGCCGCGGAATTCGACCTCTCAGCTATGGCTACACCTTC. Amino acids: CASSPTDRRGIRPLSYGYTF.

This chain uses TRBV5-1 with TRBJ2-5; D perhaps matches TRBD2 (6 bases). There are 14 residues in the CDR3. Germline CDR1 and CDR2: SGHRS and YFSETQ. V shed 3 bases and J shed 1 base, with 10 bases lying between them. The CDR3 region is CASSSSSAQETQYF. The CDR3 nucleotides read TGCGCCAGCAGCTCCTCTAGCGCCCAAGAGACCCAGTACTTC.

V gene TRBV10-3 combines with J gene TRBJ1-2; weak D call: TRBD1 (6 bases). The ends were cut back, 3 bases at V and 4 bases at J, with 21 bases in the middle. The CDR3 contains 17 residues. Looked up from germline, CDR1 is ENHRY and CDR2 is SYGVKD. The DNA for the CDR3 is TGTGCCATCAGTGATCAGGGAAACAGGGTATCGTCCTATGGCTACACCTTC. Translation: CAISDQGNRVSSYGYTF.

The table lists this clone with a few counts. The chain uses TRBV6-5 and TRBJ2-3; 9 bases are shared with TRBD2. The CDR3 has 15 residues. Germline V CDR1 and CDR2: MNHEY, SVGAGI. The J segment lost 6 bases and the V segment lost 6 bases, leaving 10 bases of the junction unmatched. CDR3 sequence (DNA): TGTGCCAGCAGGCGGGGGGGGGCTTCGTCGGATACGCAGTATTTT. This encodes CASRRGGASSDTQYF.

The chain has TRBV20-1 and TRBJ1-1; D call uncertain. Germline loops: CDR1 DFQATT, CDR2 SNEGSKA (reference sequence). The CDR3 length is 11 residues. Trimming shortened V by 5 bases and J by 3 bases, and 7 bases separated the two germline ends. CDR3 nucleotide sequence: TGCAGTGCTCCCCGGGACACTGAAGCTTTCTTT. This codes for CSAPRDTEAFF.

The J gene is TRBJ2-3, the V gene TRBV29-1, with 12 bases lining up with TRBD2. Germline V gene data show CDR1 as SQVTM and CDR2 as ANQGSEA. V lost 4 bases and J lost 2; bases outside the gene matches: 4. This CDR3 has 15 amino acids. CDR3 DNA: TGCAGCGTTGCTACTAGCGGGGGGATCACAGATACGCAGTATTTT. It yields the protein CSVATSGGITDTQYF.

V is TRBV7-2 and J is TRBJ2-5; no reliable D call. CDR3 size: 15 residues. The germline V gene encodes CDR1 SGHTA and CDR2 FQGNSA. Deletions cut 5 bases from V and 1 base from J, with 14 bases between. DNA for the CDR3: TGTGCCAGCAGCACCGGGTCCACCATCCAAGAGACCCAGTACTTC. Its translation is CASSTGSTIQETQYF.

This chain connects TRBV19 to TRBJ1-3, with D possibly TRBD1 on 5 matching bases. Germline V gene data show CDR1 as LNHDA and CDR2 as SQIVND (reference sequence). V was cut by 7 bases and J by 2 bases, with 12 bases left in between. CDR3 size: 14 residues. The DNA for the CDR3 is TGTGCCAGTACCACAGGAGGGGCTGGAAACACCATATATTTT. Translating gives CASTTGGAGNTIYF.

V usage is TRBV6-5 and J usage is TRBJ2-5; 8 nucleotides line up with TRBD1. This CDR3 has 13 residues. Germline CDR1 and CDR2: MNHEY and SVGAGI. CDR3 DNA sequence: TGTGCATCGGCGGGACAGGTTGGAGAGACCCAGTACTTC. This sequence encodes CASAGQVGETQYF.

There are a few counts of this clone. CDR3 DNA sequence: TGTGCCAGCAGCGCGTCCGCCTACGAGCAGTACTTC. It is translated as CASSASAYEQYF. The rearrangement joins TRBV3-1 (or the pseudogene TRBV3-2) to TRBJ2-7; no clear D gene. Germline-derived CDR1 and CDR2 are LGHDT and YNNKEL (reference sequence). CDR3 size: 12 residues. V was shortened by 5 bases and J by 2 bases, with 7 bases between the two germline ends.

The chain couples TRBV5-1 to TRBJ2-2, with a weak D call TRBD2 (6 bases). V gave up 4 bases and J gave up 1 base, with 14 bases separating them. Germline loops: CDR1 SGHRS, CDR2 YFSETQ. This CDR3 spans 16 amino acids. CDR3 DNA: TGCGCCAGCAGCCCAACCGGGACTTGGAACACCGGGGAGCTGTTTTTT. It specifies CASSPTGTWNTGELFF.

The rearrangement joins TRBV7-9 to TRBJ1-3; TRBD1 might be the D (5 bases). V lost 5 bases to trimming and J lost 0 bases, with 14 bases between them. The V gene's germline CDR1 is SEHNR and CDR2 FQNEAQ (reference sequence). The CDR3 is 16 residues long. CDR3 in DNA: TGTGCCAGCAGCCTAGACCCAGGGTTCTCTGGAAACACCATATATTTT. The encoded protein is CASSLDPGFSGNTIYF. The full variable domain, its missing parts supplied by reference TRBV7-9 and TRBJ1-3, is DTGVSQNPRHKITKRGQNVTFRCDPISEHNRLYWYRQTLGQGPEFLTYFQNEAQLEKSRLLSDRFSAERPKGSFSTLEIQRTEQGDSAMYLCASSLDPGFSGNTIYFGEGSWLTVV.

The rearrangement links TRBV5-4 to TRBJ1-2; D call uncertain. This CDR3 region has 14 residues. Trimming shortened V by 4 bases and J by 8 bases, and 18 bases separated the two germline ends. The germline gives CDR1 SGHNT, CDR2 YYREEE (reference sequence). The CDR3 DNA reads TGTGCCAGCAGCCGAAACTACGGTCTCGAAGGCTACACCTTC. Encoded protein: CASSRNYGLEGYTF.

This chain uses TRBV18 with TRBJ2-2; D unclear. Germline values: CDR1 KGHSH, CDR2 LQKENI. Trimming stripped 4 bases from V and 7 bases from J, with 7 bases between. The length of the CDR3 is 12 residues. As DNA, the CDR3 is TGTGCCAGCTCACAATCAGTCGGGGAGCTGTTTTTT. Protein: CASSQSVGELFF.

The V gene is TRBV7-8, the J gene TRBJ1-2, with 9 nucleotides matching TRBD1. The germline V gene encodes CDR1 SGHVS and CDR2 FQNEAQ. The junction had 11 bases not matched to a gene; V was cut back by 3 bases and J by 12 bases. This CDR3 comprises 14 residues. CDR3 region: CASSFYGTGLGDTF. CDR3 DNA sequence: TGTGCCAGCAGCTTCTACGGGACAGGGCTCGGGGACACCTTC.

The chain links TRBV29-1 to TRBJ1-1; 8 bases fit TRBD1. This CDR3 is 13 amino acids long. Losses at the gene ends were 6 bases for V and 1 base for J; bases not matched to a gene: 4. Germline CDR1 SQVTM, CDR2 ANQGSEA. The CDR3 protein is CSVRQGTNTEAFF. CDR3 bases: TGCAGCGTCCGACAGGGGACGAACACTGAAGCTTTCTTT. Full variable domain (outside the CDR3, taken from reference TRBV29-1 and TRBJ1-1): SAVISQKPSRDICQRGTSLTIQCQVDSQVTMMFWYRQQPGQSLTLIATANQGSEATYESGFVIDKFPISRPNLTFSTLTVSNMSPEDSSIYLCSVRQGTNTEAFFGQGTRLTVV.

The chain joins TRBV29-1 to TRBJ2-5, with TRBD1 identical over 8 bases. The CDR3 spans 13 residues. V lost 6 bases to trimming and J lost 5 bases; unmatched junction nucleotides: 8. Looked up from germline, CDR1 is SQVTM and CDR2 is ANQGSEA. The chain's CDR3 is CSVKQGGRETQYF. The CDR3 DNA reads TGCAGCGTGAAACAGGGGGGACGCGAGACCCAGTACTTC. Drawing the rest from reference TRBV29-1 and TRBJ2-5, the complete variable domain is SAVISQKPSRDICQRGTSLTIQCQVDSQVTMMFWYRQQPGQSLTLIATANQGSEATYESGFVIDKFPISRPNLTFSTLTVSNMSPEDSSIYLCSVKQGGRETQYFGPGTRLLVL.